The 25 T cell receptor beta chains in this list originate from one sample, sequenced in a study of Graves' ophthalmopathy and Graves' hyperthyroidism. The study amplified TCR beta CDR3 regions using RNA transcripts. A first-round RT-PCR used HTBI primers, followed by a second-round multiplex PCR. TCRdb reprocessed the multiplex PCR reads with MiXCR, giving one entry per CDR3 protein. The sample shows about 1.2 million distinct CDR3 sequences, less than 45% of them seen only once. The sample was peripheral blood or thyroid tissue (not recorded which). These receptors were obtained from an adult man with Graves' hyperthyroidism.

The V gene is TRBV20-1, the J gene TRBJ1-1, with TRBD1 as a possible D gene (6 bases). CDR1 and CDR2 (germline): DFQATT, SNEGSKA (reference sequence). V gave up 8 bases and J gave up 7 bases, with 20 bases separating them. The CDR3 covers 13 residues. This CDR3 is CSTNMGGGLEAFF. CDR3 nucleotide sequence: TGCAGTACCAACATGGGGGGGGGCCTTGAAGCTTTCTTT.

This clonotype was detected ten times or more. V and J are TRBV5-1 and TRBJ2-2, with 8 bases lining up with TRBD1. Germline CDR1 is SGHRS and CDR2 is YFSETQ. The CDR3 extends over 14 amino acids. J was trimmed by 7 bases and V by 4 bases; bases with no gene match: 6. The CDR3 DNA sequence: TGCGCCAGCAGCCCCAGGGGGCAGGACGGGGAGCTGTTTTTT. The encoded protein is CASSPRGQDGELFF.

This clonotype has a count of ten or more. Written as DNA, the CDR3 is TGTGCCGGAATGAAAGACCTAGCGGTGCACGAGCAGTACTTC. Translated: CAGMKDLAVHEQYF. The chain links TRBV2 to TRBJ2-7, with 7 bases aligning to TRBD2. Trimming took 11 bases from V and 5 from J; bases not matched to a gene: 15. Germline CDR1 is SNHLY and CDR2 is FYNNEI. This CDR3 spans 14 amino acids.

The chain combines TRBV10-3 with TRBJ2-3; 7 bases align to TRBD2. Per the germline V gene, CDR1 is ENHRY and CDR2 is SYGVKD. CDR3 length: 16 residues. Trimming at V came to 4 bases and at J to 2 bases, leaving 9 bases not matched to a gene. This CDR3 reads CAISAARGVFTDTQYF. The CDR3 DNA follows: TGTGCCATCAGTGCCGCCCGGGGGGTTTTCACAGATACGCAGTATTTT.

This clonotype turned up a few times. CDR3 in amino acids: CASSSSLSRDYGYTF. The CDR3, as DNA: TGTGCCAGCAGCTCCTCCCTTTCCCGCGACTATGGCTACACCTTC. This rearrangement joins TRBV10-3 to TRBJ1-2; D is unclear. This CDR3 contains 15 residues. Germline V gene lookup returns CDR1 ENHRY and CDR2 SYGVKD. V lost 10 bases and J lost 3, with 21 bases in between.

The sample holds one count of this clonotype. With a much larger clone just one base away, this may be a read error. The chain employs TRBV7-2 and TRBJ2-5; 11 bases are shared with TRBD2. Germline CDR1 and CDR2: SGHTA and FQGNSA. J gave up 9 bases and V 4 bases, and 10 bases lay outside the gene matches. The CDR3 consists of 15 residues. In DNA form, the CDR3 reads TGTGCCAGCAGCTCCTTAGCGGGAGGGCCTGAGGCCCAGTACTTC. It yields the protein CASSSLAGGPEAQYF.

The table lists this clonotype with many counts. The chain employs TRBV12-3 or TRBV12-4 and TRBJ1-2, with a tentative D call TRBD1 (6 bases). Trimming stripped 6 bases from V and 2 bases from J, with 16 bases between. The CDR3 contains 15 residues. The CDR3 nucleotides are TGTGCCAGCAGCCCAACCCCGACAGGAAACTATGGCTACACCTTC. This encodes CASSPTPTGNYGYTF.

This clonotype has a handful of counts. V usage is TRBV11-2 and J usage is TRBJ2-5; weak D call: TRBD1 (6 bases). The CDR3 totals 13 residues. Germline-derived CDR1 and CDR2 are SGHAT and FQNNGV. The V and J ends lost 3 bases and 5 bases respectively, with 10 bases between them. The CDR3 loop is CASSFGQPETQYF. The CDR3 nucleotides read TGTGCCAGCAGCTTCGGACAGCCGGAGACCCAGTACTTC.

This clonotype turned up a few times. This sequence joins TRBV10-3 and TRBJ2-3, with D possibly matching TRBD2 (6 bases). V shed 4 bases and J shed 0 bases, with 8 bases lying between them. CDR1 and CDR2 from the germline V gene are ENHRY and SYGVKD. There are 14 residues in the CDR3. CDR3 coding DNA: TGTGCCATCAGTGTTGGACTAAGCACAGATACGCAGTATTTT. Translation gives CAISVGLSTDTQYF.

The CDR3 nucleotides are TGCAGCGTTGATGCAGGGGGTGGAGATACGCAGTATTTT. Residues: CSVDAGGGDTQYF. The chain is built from TRBV29-1 and TRBJ2-3; 7 bases are shared with TRBD1. Germline loops: CDR1 SQVTM, CDR2 ANQGSEA. The length of the CDR3 is 13 residues. V shed 3 bases, J shed 5 bases, and the junction held 5 bases outside the gene matches.

The sample holds many counts of this clonotype. V is TRBV25-1 and J is TRBJ2-5; perhaps TRBD2 as D (7 bases). Trimming cost V 7 bases and J 5 bases, with 20 bases left between them. The CDR3 totals 15 residues. Looked up from germline, CDR1 is MGHDK and CDR2 is SYGVNS. DNA for the CDR3: TGTGCCAGCACCCCGAGGGGGGGGGCGTGGGAGACCCAGTACTTC. Its protein is CASTPRGGAWETQYF. Drawing the rest from reference TRBV25-1 and TRBJ2-5, the complete variable domain is EADIYQTPRYLVIGTGKKITLECSQTMGHDKMYWYQQDPGMELHLIHYSYGVNSTEKGDLSSESTVSRIRTEHFPLTLESARPSHTSQYLCASTPRGGAWETQYFGPGTRLLVL.

This clonotype turned up a few times. The junction does not match germline at one end; this may be a read error. The chain carries TRBV7-7 and TRBJ2-2; 8 bases agree with TRBD1. The CDR3 totals 14 residues. Looked up from germline, CDR1 is SSHAT and CDR2 is FNYEAQ (reference sequence). The CDR3 sequence: CASSRRGQDGELFF. In DNA, the CDR3 is TGTGCTAGCAGCCGCAGGGGGCAGGACGGGGAGCTGTTTTTT.

Ten or more counts support this clonotype. The chain couples TRBV5-1 to TRBJ2-7; possibly TRBD1 or TRBD2 for D (7 bases each). V lost 4 bases, J lost 4 bases, and 15 bases lay in between. Germline lookup yields CDR1 SGHRS and CDR2 YFSETQ. The CDR3 is 14 residues long. CDR3 nucleotides: TGCGCCAGCAGCGCTAGACAGGGAGGGTACGAGCAGTACTTC. It encodes CASSARQGGYEQYF.

Of note for this clonotype: The junction departs from germline at one end; a sequencing error may be responsible. This rearrangement joins TRBV5-5 to TRBJ2-7; D not resolved. Germline loops: CDR1 SGHKS, CDR2 YYEKEE (reference sequence). The CDR3 consists of 14 residues. CDR3 bases: TGCGCCAGCAGCTCGGTCGGTACAGTCTACGAGCAGTACTTC. Translation: CASSSVGTVYEQYF. The whole variable domain, filled in from reference TRBV5-5 and TRBJ2-7, reads DAGVTQSPTHLIKTRGQQVTLRCSPISGHKSVSWYQQVLGQGPQFIFQYYEKEERGRGNFPDRFSARQFPNYSSELNVNALLLGDSALYLCASSSVGTVYEQYFGPGTRLTVT.

J is TRBJ2-7 and V is TRBV6-5; 12 bases agree with TRBD2. Per germline, CDR1 MNHEY and CDR2 SVGAGI. V lost 5 bases and J lost 0; bases outside the gene matches: 8. The CDR3 length is 17 residues. The CDR3 sequence is CASSRPLAGGSSYEQYF. In DNA form, the CDR3 reads TGTGCCAGCAGTCGGCCACTAGCGGGAGGCTCCTCCTACGAGCAGTACTTC.

This clonotype came up many times. The genes are TRBV19 and TRBJ1-2; 7 nucleotides match TRBD1. Germline V gives CDR1 LNHDA, CDR2 SQIVND (reference sequence). V lost 5 bases and J lost 4; bases outside the gene matches: 10. The CDR3 sequence is 15 residues long. The CDR3 sequence is CASSPWAGGSYGYTF. The CDR3 coding sequence is TGTGCCAGTAGTCCGTGGGCAGGGGGGTCCTATGGCTACACCTTC.

The CDR3 reads CATSRGQPGLAAVTQYF. CDR3 coding DNA: TGTGCCACCAGCAGAGGCCAGCCGGGACTAGCAGCTGTGACCCAGTACTTC. This chain links TRBV15 with TRBJ2-5, with TRBD2 identical over 9 bases. The length of the CDR3 is 17 residues. The trim removed 1 base at V and 7 bases at J, leaving 13 bases unmatched. Germline-derived CDR1 and CDR2 are LNHNV and YYDKDF (reference sequence).

This clonotype was recorded at least ten times. The chain employs TRBV15 and TRBJ2-7; 10 positions agree with TRBD1. Germline V gene lookup returns CDR1 LNHNV and CDR2 YYDKDF (reference sequence). CDR3 length: 15 amino acids. The J segment lost 5 bases and the V segment lost 4 bases, leaving 8 bases of the junction unmatched. DNA of the CDR3: TGTGCCACCAGCATAGAGACAGGGGGCAAGAACGAGCAGTACTTC. As protein: CATSIETGGKNEQYF.

This clonotype appeared many times. The chain uses TRBV7-8 and TRBJ1-2; 8 bases map to TRBD1. Germline trimming cut 3 bases from V and 4 bases from J; bases unmatched to any gene: 4. This CDR3 contains 14 residues. Germline V gene sequence: CDR1 SGHVS, CDR2 FQNEAQ. The CDR3: CASSLSGQAYGYTF. CDR3 DNA sequence: TGTGCCAGCAGCTTGTCGGGACAGGCCTATGGCTACACCTTC.

The chain links TRBV5-1 to TRBJ1-2; D gene ambiguous. V gave up 4 bases and J gave up 3 bases, with 16 bases separating them. Per germline, CDR1 SGHRS and CDR2 YFSETQ. This CDR3 contains 15 residues. CDR3 nucleotides: TGCGCCAGCAGCCCCGACGGGGTCCTGGACTATGGCTACACCTTC. Its protein is CASSPDGVLDYGYTF.

The chain carries TRBV7-8 and TRBJ2-7; D gene unclear. This CDR3 has 11 amino acids. Trimming cost V 9 bases and J 2 bases, with 8 bases left between them. The germline CDR1 and CDR2 sequences are SGHVS and FQNEAQ. The CDR3 loop reads CARSAPYEQYF. CDR3 sequence (DNA): TGTGCCAGGTCAGCGCCCTACGAGCAGTACTTC.

This clonotype has a count of ten or more. CDR3 DNA: TGTGCCAGCAGCCCCCGGATTGGGACCTCTGGGGCCAACGTCCTGACTTTC. It translates to CASSPRIGTSGANVLTF. The chain combines TRBV7-2 with TRBJ2-6; D assignment may be TRBD1 or TRBD2 (5 bases each). V was pared by 5 bases and J by 0 bases, with 14 bases between. Germline lookup yields CDR1 SGHTA and CDR2 FQGNSA. The CDR3 is made up of 17 amino acids.

CDR3: CASSFNRGESYEQYF. CDR3 in DNA: TGTGCCAGCAGTTTTAACCGGGGGGAGTCCTACGAGCAGTACTTC. The rearrangement links TRBV12-3 or TRBV12-4 to TRBJ2-7; 7 nucleotides line up with TRBD2. Unmatched junction bases numbered 6, after V lost 3 bases and J lost 1 base. The CDR3 runs to 15 residues.

The chain combines TRBV2 with TRBJ2-7, with D unresolved. The V end lost 4 bases, the J end lost 2 bases, and 9 bases lay between the germline ends. The CDR3 loop spans 13 amino acids. Germline values: CDR1 SNHLY, CDR2 FYNNEI. The CDR3 loop reads CASSGLQPYEQYF. Here the CDR3 DNA reads TGTGCCAGCAGTGGGCTTCAACCCTACGAGCAGTACTTC.

V gene TRBV20-1 combines with J gene TRBJ1-2; 8 bases match TRBD1. Trimming at V came to 5 bases and at J to 1 base, leaving 9 bases not matched to a gene. The CDR3 totals 15 residues. The germline V gene encodes CDR1 DFQATT and CDR2 SNEGSKA (reference sequence). CDR3 coding DNA: TGCAGTGCTTACAGGGGGATGGAGGGTAACTATGGCTACACCTTC. It encodes CSAYRGMEGNYGYTF.